Shown below are 5 T cell receptor beta chains from a single sample sequenced in a study of T cell responses to AZD1222 COVID-19 vaccine (dated by TCRdb to the early 2020s). Library method: the immunoSEQ multiplex PCR assay. Drawn from immuneACCESS, this table holds only the in-frame rearrangements with V and J called that TCRdb kept. Clones are partly lost; checked studies trace under half to an unresolved V gene and leave the rest unexplained. This sample holds approximately 180,000 clones; 85% to 95% were observed only once. 1% of the sample belongs to the ten largest clones. The meaning of the sample's time point label: about 28 days (+/-7) after the second vaccine dose. The meaning of the sample's treatment or condition label: meningococcal conjugate vaccine given as trial control. The starting material was peripheral blood, obtained 28 days after the second dose of the MenACWY control vaccine. The receptors derive from an adult who received the MenACWY meningococcal vaccine as a control.

The chain has TRBV29-1 and TRBJ2-3; TRBD1 agrees at 7 bases. Germline V gene lookup returns CDR1 SQVTM and CDR2 ANQGSEA. V trimming: 6 bases; J trimming: 6 bases; junction bases outside the gene matches: 6. The CDR3 contains 12 residues. The CDR3 loop reads CSVETGPDTQYF. The CDR3 nucleotides are TGCAGCGTGGAGACAGGGCCGGATACGCAGTATTTT.

The chain combines TRBV20-1 with TRBJ1-2; D is possibly TRBD1 (5 bases). V dropped 3 bases and J dropped 4 bases, with 6 bases sitting between them. CDR1 is DFQATT, CDR2 SNEGSKA, per germline (reference sequence). This CDR3 comprises 11 residues. The CDR3 here is CSARQGYGYTF. The CDR3 DNA reads as TGCAGTGCTAGGCAGGGCTATGGCTACACCTTC.

V and J are TRBV25-1 and TRBJ2-5; D remains unclear. V was clipped by 4 bases and J by 0 bases, with 9 bases between them. This CDR3 spans 14 amino acids. Germline CDR1 and CDR2: MGHDK and SYGVNS. Here the CDR3 DNA reads TGTGCCAGCAGTGGAACCTGGGACCAAGAGACCCAGTACTTC. It translates to CASSGTWDQETQYF.

This chain links TRBV2 with TRBJ2-1, with 10 nucleotides matching TRBD2. Germline CDR1 is SNHLY and CDR2 is FYNNEI. CDR3 length: 14 residues. Trimming removed 6 bases from V and 7 bases from J; junction bases left unmatched: 6. The CDR3, as DNA: TGTGCCAGCAGCTCTAGCGGGGGCGTGAATGAGCAGTTCTTC. Translation gives CASSSSGGVNEQFF.

The chain uses TRBV3-1 (or the pseudogene TRBV3-2) and TRBJ1-6; TRBD1 matches 7 bases. The CDR3 covers 14 residues. V lost 5 bases to trimming and J lost 10 bases; unmatched junction nucleotides: 8. CDR1 is LGHDT, CDR2 YNNKEL, per germline (reference sequence). In DNA, the CDR3 is TGTGCCAGCAGCTTCACAGGGGTCTCATCACCCCTCCACTTT. Its translation is CASSFTGVSSPLHF.